The 31 T cell receptor beta chains below were found in one sample sequenced in a study of identical twins. MiXCR, run by TCRdb on the 5' RACE reads, gives a single entry per CDR3 protein. The sample contains fewer than 450,000 distinct CDR3 sequences, roughly 9% of which appear only once. The sequenced material came from naive T cells sorted from blood. The source is a woman in her 50s in good health.

The rearrangement links TRBV4-1 to TRBJ2-1; 9 bases align to TRBD2. CDR1 MGHRA and CDR2 YSYEKL come from the germline V gene. The V gene end was trimmed by 3 bases and the J gene end by 6 bases; junction bases not matched to a gene: 9. The CDR3 covers 16 residues. The CDR3 bases are TGCGCCAGCAGCCACCCGACTAGCGGACAACTCAATGAGCAGTTCTTC. Translated: CASSHPTSGQLNEQFF.

This clonotype was found a few times. CDR3 region: CASTRAGVQETQYF. Here the CDR3 DNA reads TGTGCCAGCACGAGGGCAGGGGTTCAAGAGACCCAGTACTTC. V usage is TRBV3-1 and J usage is TRBJ2-5; D may be TRBD1 (6 bases). The CDR3 contains 14 residues. Trimming took 7 bases from V and 2 from J, leaving 14 bases between them. Looked up from germline, CDR1 is LGHDT and CDR2 is YNNKEL (reference sequence).

The chain has TRBV28 and TRBJ2-5; 8 nucleotides align to TRBD2. J lost 2 bases, V lost 5 bases, and 7 bases had no gene match. There are 15 residues in the CDR3. Germline values: CDR1 MDHEN, CDR2 SYDVKM. This CDR3 is CASSLSGGPQETQYF. The CDR3, as DNA: TGTGCCAGCAGTCTTTCGGGAGGGCCGCAAGAGACCCAGTACTTC.

This clonotype was counted between two and nine times. V usage is TRBV4-1 and J usage is TRBJ2-1; D uncertain. Deletions cut 1 base from V and 7 bases from J, with 17 bases between. This CDR3 has 16 amino acids. The V gene's germline CDR1 is MGHRA and CDR2 YSYEKL. The CDR3 spells CASSQGLAPAENEQFF. The CDR3 DNA sequence: TGCGCCAGCAGCCAAGGCTTGGCCCCTGCGGAGAATGAGCAGTTCTTC.

This clonotype appeared many times. The rearrangement links TRBV5-1 to TRBJ2-2, with 10 bases fitting TRBD1. The CDR3 spans 15 residues. The J segment lost 3 bases and the V segment lost 7 bases, leaving 6 bases of the junction unmatched. Per germline, CDR1 SGHRS and CDR2 YFSETQ. As DNA, the CDR3 is TGCGCCAGCCGACAGGGGGCAGTGGACACCGGGGAGCTGTTTTTT. It yields the protein CASRQGAVDTGELFF. Looking up the rest from reference TRBV5-1 and TRBJ2-2 gives the full variable domain: KAGVTQTPRYLIKTRGQQVTLSCSPISGHRSVSWYQQTPGQGLQFLFEYFSETQRNKGNFPGRFSGRQFSNSRSEMNVSTLELGDSALYLCASRQGAVDTGELFFGEGSRLTVL.

Only a few counts were recorded for this clonotype. This sequence joins TRBV25-1 and TRBJ1-2; a weak D match, TRBD1 (5 bases). Germline lookup yields CDR1 MGHDK and CDR2 SYGVNS. CDR3 length: 12 residues. Trimming took off 1 base at V and 6 bases at J, with 6 bases between the two ends. CDR3: CASSELGDGYTF. The CDR3 DNA follows: TGTGCCAGCAGTGAATTAGGGGATGGCTACACCTTC.

The chain has TRBV5-4 and TRBJ2-7, with 9 bases aligning to TRBD2. Germline values: CDR1 SGHNT, CDR2 YYREEE (reference sequence). The CDR3 extends over 15 amino acids. Unmatched junction bases numbered 11, after V lost 4 bases and J lost 6 bases. CDR3 in DNA: TGTGCCAGCAGCCCACCGGGACTAGCTAGTGTCGAGCAGTACTTC. This gives the protein CASSPPGLASVEQYF.

The table lists this clonotype with many counts. V usage is TRBV5-5 and J usage is TRBJ2-4; the match to TRBD2 covers 7 bases. Germline values: CDR1 SGHKS, CDR2 YYEKEE (reference sequence). The CDR3 covers 17 residues. With V trimmed by 1 base and J by 7 bases, 14 bases remained unmatched. CDR3 sequence (DNA): TGTGCCAGCAGCTTGTCCCTAGCGGAATCCCTGGGGAACATTCAGTACTTC. This codes for CASSLSLAESLGNIQYF.

The table lists this clonotype with a few counts. The chain combines TRBV24-1 with TRBJ2-5; no clear D. Trimming took 2 bases from V and 4 from J, leaving 7 bases between them. CDR1 is KGHDR and CDR2 is SFDVKD in the germline V gene. CDR3 size: 13 residues. CDR3 amino acids: CATSDSFRETQYF. The CDR3 DNA reads as TGTGCCACCAGTGATTCTTTTAGAGAGACCCAGTACTTC.

This clonotype was detected ten times or more. The V gene is TRBV11-2, the J gene TRBJ2-1, with TRBD2 matching 8 bases. V shed 4 bases, J shed 3 bases, and the junction held 5 bases outside the gene matches. This CDR3 contains 15 residues. CDR1 is SGHAT, CDR2 FQNNGV, per germline. CDR3 sequence: CASSSYSGNYNEQFF. In DNA, the CDR3 is TGTGCCAGCAGCTCCTATAGCGGGAACTACAATGAGCAGTTCTTC.

This clonotype was counted between two and nine times. CDR3 in amino acids: CASNGQGPYNEQFF. CDR3 bases: TGTGCCAGCAATGGACAGGGACCCTACAATGAGCAGTTCTTC. This sequence joins TRBV12-3 or TRBV12-4 and TRBJ2-1; 8 bases are shared with TRBD1. The CDR3 sequence is 14 residues long. V was clipped by 7 bases and J by 2 bases; unmatched bases: 4.

The table lists this clonotype with many counts. This chain links TRBV10-3 with TRBJ1-6; D might be TRBD1 (5 bases). The V end lost 9 bases, the J end lost 10 bases, and 16 bases lay between the germline ends. The germline CDR1 and CDR2 sequences are ENHRY and SYGVKD. This CDR3 comprises 13 residues. The CDR3 DNA reads as TGTGCCATTCGGCCAGGGCTTGAATCACCCCTCCACTTT. Its translation: CAIRPGLESPLHF.

This clonotype occurred a few times. The J gene is TRBJ2-1, the V gene TRBV15; D is unclear. The length of the CDR3 is 12 residues. From germline, CDR1 is LNHNV and CDR2 YYDKDF (reference sequence). V gave up 5 bases and J gave up 4 bases, with 6 bases separating them. The CDR3 DNA reads TGTGCCACCAGCCCTGGATACAATGAGCAGTTCTTC. It specifies CATSPGYNEQFF.

This clonotype turned up a few times. The CDR3 DNA is TGTGCCAGCAGCCTTCTCGGGACAGCGATTGAAGCTTTCTTT. Translated: CASSLLGTAIEAFF. This rearrangement joins TRBV11-2 to TRBJ1-1; TRBD1 matches 7 bases. The CDR3 consists of 14 residues. Per germline, CDR1 SGHAT and CDR2 FQNNGV. J was trimmed by 7 bases and V by 5 bases; bases with no gene match: 10.

The chain is built from TRBV19 and TRBJ2-2; TRBD1 aligns across 10 bases. V lost 5 bases and J lost 3; bases outside the gene matches: 6. CDR3 size: 16 residues. CDR1 LNHDA and CDR2 SQIVND come from the germline V gene (reference sequence). The DNA of the CDR3 is TGTGCCAGTAGTCCGACAGGGGGCATGGACACCGGGGAGCTGTTTTTT. Amino acids: CASSPTGGMDTGELFF.

This chain joins TRBV7-9 and TRBJ1-1; D is perhaps TRBD1 (5 bases). The CDR3 runs 16 residues. V was clipped by 0 bases and J by 5 bases, with 16 bases between them. From germline, CDR1 is SEHNR and CDR2 FQNEAQ (reference sequence). This CDR3 is CASSLASLTRGTEAFF. CDR3 in DNA: TGTGCCAGCAGCTTAGCGTCGCTCACACGGGGGACTGAAGCTTTCTTT.

CDR3 sequence (DNA): TGCGCCAGCAGCCAGGTTAATCAGCCCCAGCATTTT. Translated: CASSQVNQPQHF. The rearrangement links TRBV4-1 to TRBJ1-5; D is unresolved. Trimming took off 3 bases at V and 4 bases at J, with 4 bases between the two ends. This CDR3 spans 12 amino acids. The germline gives CDR1 MGHRA, CDR2 YSYEKL.

The rearrangement links TRBV12-3 or TRBV12-4 to TRBJ2-5, with D perhaps matching TRBD1 or TRBD2 (6 bases each). The CDR3 length is 16 residues. V was shortened by 2 bases and J by 10 bases, with 23 bases between the two germline ends. For the CDR3, the DNA is TGTGCCAGCAGTTTATGGGGTAGGGGGATGAGGGGGGACCAGTACTTC. This codes for CASSLWGRGMRGDQYF.

This sequence joins TRBV4-1 and TRBJ2-1, with 7 bases that match TRBD1. CDR3 size: 15 residues. Germline V gives CDR1 MGHRA, CDR2 YSYEKL. V trimming: 4 bases; J trimming: 4 bases; junction bases outside the gene matches: 7. The CDR3 nucleotides are TGCGCCAGCAGCCCGCCAGGGGGAACTTACAATGAGCAGTTCTTC. This codes for CASSPPGGTYNEQFF.

Ten or more counts support this clonotype. The chain combines TRBV5-1 with TRBJ2-7, with 8 positions matching TRBD2. Losses at the gene ends were 5 bases for V and 0 bases for J; bases not matched to a gene: 7. Germline V CDR1 and CDR2: SGHRS, YFSETQ. The CDR3 covers 15 residues. CDR3 nucleotide sequence: TGCGCCAGCAGACTAACAGCGGGAGCCTCCTACGAGCAGTACGTC. Protein: CASRLTAGASYEQYV.

Ten or more counts support this clonotype. The CDR3, as DNA: TGTGCCAGCAGTTCCCGACTAGCGGGAGATCACTACAATGAGCAGTTCTTC. This gives the protein CASSSRLAGDHYNEQFF. The rearrangement joins TRBV27 to TRBJ2-1, with TRBD2 matching over 12 bases. V gave up 4 bases and J gave up 3 bases; unmatched junction bases: 7. The germline V gene encodes CDR1 MNHEY and CDR2 SMNVEV (reference sequence). The CDR3 loop spans 17 amino acids.

The chain employs TRBV20-1 and TRBJ2-3, with D unclear. CDR3 size: 13 residues. V dropped 3 bases and J dropped 0 bases, with 7 bases sitting between them. Germline CDR1 and CDR2: DFQATT and SNEGSKA (reference sequence). The CDR3 nucleotides are TGCAGTGCTAGTACTGGGAGCACAGATACGCAGTATTTT. It translates to CSASTGSTDTQYF.

In its sample, this clonotype was seen many times. The CDR3 sequence is CASSDFGELFF. The CDR3 region has the DNA TGTGCCAGCAGCGACTTCGGGGAGCTGTTTTTT. The chain combines TRBV7-8 with TRBJ2-2; D uncertain. The germline V gene encodes CDR1 SGHVS and CDR2 FQNEAQ. This CDR3 is built from 11 residues. The germline V and J ends were trimmed by 5 bases and 7 bases, with 5 bases remaining between them.

The table lists this clonotype with many counts. The genes are TRBV5-1 and TRBJ1-1; 9 bases match TRBD1. The CDR3 covers 14 residues. V gave up 4 bases and J gave up 1 base; unmatched junction bases: 2. Germline V gives CDR1 SGHRS, CDR2 YFSETQ. DNA for the CDR3: TGCGCCAGCAGCCCGGACAGGGGGAACACTGAAGCTTTCTTT. Translation: CASSPDRGNTEAFF.

The chain links TRBV7-9 to TRBJ2-2; TRBD1 might be the D (5 bases). Germline V gives CDR1 SEHNR, CDR2 FQNEAQ (reference sequence). V gave up 7 bases and J gave up 2 bases, with 11 bases separating them. The CDR3 spans 14 residues. CDR3 sequence reads: CASTGNQNTGELFF. CDR3 coding DNA: TGTGCCAGCACAGGGAATCAAAACACCGGGGAGCTGTTTTTT.

This rearrangement joins TRBV29-1 to TRBJ2-1; 8 bases align to TRBD1. This CDR3 is 16 amino acids long. Trimming at V came to 0 bases and at J to 6 bases, leaving 10 bases not matched to a gene. Germline loops: CDR1 SQVTM, CDR2 ANQGSEA. The CDR3 DNA reads TGCAGCGTTGAAGATGTGACAGGGGTAAGGGGCAATGAGCAGTTCTTC. This encodes CSVEDVTGVRGNEQFF.

This clonotype was counted ten times or more. The chain joins TRBV28 to TRBJ2-7; maybe TRBD2 (5 bases). CDR3 length: 11 residues. CDR1 is MDHEN, CDR2 SYDVKM, per germline. The V and J ends lost 4 bases and 7 bases respectively, with 8 bases between them. CDR3 in DNA: TGTGCCAGCAGTTCGGGGTGGGAGCAGTACGTC. It encodes CASSSGWEQYV.

The gene calls are TRBV7-9 and TRBJ1-1, with D possibly matching TRBD1 (6 bases). The CDR3 totals 15 residues. Per germline, CDR1 SEHNR and CDR2 FQNEAQ (reference sequence). V was clipped by 3 bases and J by 4 bases, with 15 bases between them. The CDR3 DNA sequence: TGTGCCAGCAGCTTCACAACAGGGACCCTCACTGAAGCTTTCTTT. Translated: CASSFTTGTLTEAFF.

This clonotype was detected only a few times. V and J are TRBV29-1 and TRBJ2-5; D is unclear. Per germline, CDR1 SQVTM and CDR2 ANQGSEA. Trimming stripped 0 bases from V and 4 bases from J, with 12 bases between. The CDR3 totals 14 residues. CDR3 loop: CSVEDVTIGETQYF. CDR3 sequence (DNA): TGCAGCGTTGAAGATGTTACGATAGGAGAGACCCAGTACTTC.

This clonotype was found a few times. Written as DNA, the CDR3 is TGTGCCAGCAGCTTTTGGGGTATGGGACAGCCCCAGCATTTT. The encoded protein is CASSFWGMGQPQHF. This sequence joins TRBV7-2 and TRBJ1-5; D not resolved. V shed 3 bases and J shed 7 bases, with 13 bases lying between them. Germline CDR1 is SGHTA and CDR2 is FQGNSA. CDR3 length: 14 residues.

This clonotype came up a few times. This is likely a read error, given that the CDR3 carries no conserved phenylalanine or tryptophan at its end. This chain connects TRBV20-1 to TRBJ1-2, with D unresolved. This CDR3 has 13 residues. CDR1 is DFQATT and CDR2 is SNEGSKA in the germline V gene (reference sequence). The V gene lost 5 bases and the J gene lost 5 bases, with 15 bases spanning the gap. CDR3 sequence: CSAPKRFGYGYTY. CDR3 coding DNA: TGCAGTGCTCCAAAAAGGTTCGGGTATGGCTACACCTAC.